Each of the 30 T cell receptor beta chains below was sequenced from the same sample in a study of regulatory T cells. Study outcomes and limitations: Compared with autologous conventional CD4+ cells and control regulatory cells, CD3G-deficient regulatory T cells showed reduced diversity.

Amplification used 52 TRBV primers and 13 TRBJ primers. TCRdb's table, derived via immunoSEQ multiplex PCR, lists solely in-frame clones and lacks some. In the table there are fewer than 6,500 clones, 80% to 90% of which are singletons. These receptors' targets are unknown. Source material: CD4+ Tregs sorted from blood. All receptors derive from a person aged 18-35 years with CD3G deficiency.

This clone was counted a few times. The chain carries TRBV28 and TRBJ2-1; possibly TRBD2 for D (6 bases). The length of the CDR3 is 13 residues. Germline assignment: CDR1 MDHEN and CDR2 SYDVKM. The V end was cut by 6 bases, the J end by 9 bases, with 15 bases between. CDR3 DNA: TGTGCCAGCAGCCGACTAGATCGGAGTGAGCAGTTCTTC. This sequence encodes CASSRLDRSEQFF.

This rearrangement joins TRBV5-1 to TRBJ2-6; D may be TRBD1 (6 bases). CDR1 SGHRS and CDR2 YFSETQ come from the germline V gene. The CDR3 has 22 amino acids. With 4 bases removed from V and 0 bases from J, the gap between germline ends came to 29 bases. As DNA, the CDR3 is TGCGCCAGCAGCGACCGGATTGGGACATCGGGCATTCCTAGCTCTGGGGCCAACGTCCTGACTTTC. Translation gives CASSDRIGTSGIPSSGANVLTF.

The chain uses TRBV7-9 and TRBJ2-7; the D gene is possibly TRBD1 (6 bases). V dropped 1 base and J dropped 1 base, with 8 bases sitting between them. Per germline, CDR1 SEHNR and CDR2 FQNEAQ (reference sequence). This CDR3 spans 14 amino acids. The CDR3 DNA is TGTGCCAGCAGCTTAGAAGGACAGTCCTACGAGCAGTACTTC. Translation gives CASSLEGQSYEQYF.

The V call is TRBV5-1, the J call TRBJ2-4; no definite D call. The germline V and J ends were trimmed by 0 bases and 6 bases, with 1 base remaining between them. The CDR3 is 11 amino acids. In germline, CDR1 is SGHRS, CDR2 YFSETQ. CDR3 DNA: TGCGCCAGCAGCTTGGTAAACATTCAGTACTTC. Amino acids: CASSLVNIQYF.

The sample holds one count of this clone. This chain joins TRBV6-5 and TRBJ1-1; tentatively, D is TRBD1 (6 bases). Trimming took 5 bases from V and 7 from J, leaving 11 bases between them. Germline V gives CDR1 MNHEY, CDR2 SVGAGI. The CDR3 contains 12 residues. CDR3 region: CASSKGGSEAFF. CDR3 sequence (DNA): TGTGCCAGCAGTAAAGGGGGGAGTGAAGCTTTCTTT.

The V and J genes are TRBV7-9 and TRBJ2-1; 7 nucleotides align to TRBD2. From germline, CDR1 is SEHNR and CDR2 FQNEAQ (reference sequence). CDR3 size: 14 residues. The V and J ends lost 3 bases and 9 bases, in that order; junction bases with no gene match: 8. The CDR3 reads CASSLGGRAREQFF. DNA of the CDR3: TGTGCCAGCAGCTTGGGGGGGAGGGCCCGTGAGCAGTTCTTC.

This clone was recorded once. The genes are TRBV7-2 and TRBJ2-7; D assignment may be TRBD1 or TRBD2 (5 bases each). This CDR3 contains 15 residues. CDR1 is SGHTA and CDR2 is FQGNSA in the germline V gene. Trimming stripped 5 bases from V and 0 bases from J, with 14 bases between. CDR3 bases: TGTGCCAGCAGCGCCTTTGGGGGAAGCTCCTACGAGCAGTACTTC. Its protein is CASSAFGGSSYEQYF. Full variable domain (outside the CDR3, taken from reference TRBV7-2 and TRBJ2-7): GAGVSQSPSNKVTEKGKDVELRCDPISGHTALYWYRQSLGQGLEFLIYFQGNSAPDKSGLPSDRFSAERTGGSVSTLTIQRTQQEDSAVYLCASSAFGGSSYEQYFGPGTRLTVT.

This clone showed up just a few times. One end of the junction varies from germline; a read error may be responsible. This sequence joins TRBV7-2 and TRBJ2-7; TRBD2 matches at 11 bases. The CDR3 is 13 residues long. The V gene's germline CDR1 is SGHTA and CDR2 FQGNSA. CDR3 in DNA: TGTGCCAGCAGCTTCTCCGCGGGACTAGCGGTGGAGTTC. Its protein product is CASSFSAGLAVEF.

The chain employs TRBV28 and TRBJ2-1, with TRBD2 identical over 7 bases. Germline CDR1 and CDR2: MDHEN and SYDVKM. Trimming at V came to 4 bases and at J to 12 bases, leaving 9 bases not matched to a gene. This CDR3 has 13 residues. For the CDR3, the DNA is TGTGCCAGCAGTTCGGCCGGGACTACGGTGCAGTTCTTC. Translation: CASSSAGTTVQFF.

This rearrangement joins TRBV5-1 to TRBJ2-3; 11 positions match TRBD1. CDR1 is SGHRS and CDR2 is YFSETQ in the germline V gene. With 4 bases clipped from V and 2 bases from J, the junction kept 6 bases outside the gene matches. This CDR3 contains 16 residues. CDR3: CASSLGQGVYTDTQYF. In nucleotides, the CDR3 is TGCGCCAGCAGCCTGGGACAGGGGGTGTACACAGATACGCAGTATTTT.

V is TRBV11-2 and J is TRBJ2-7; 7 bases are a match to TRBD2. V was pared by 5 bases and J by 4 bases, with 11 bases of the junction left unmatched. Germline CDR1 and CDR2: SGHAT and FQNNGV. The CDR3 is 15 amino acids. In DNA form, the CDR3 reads TGTGCCAGCAGCGGTGGGCAGAGCGGGAAATACGAGCAGTACTTC. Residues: CASSGGQSGKYEQYF.

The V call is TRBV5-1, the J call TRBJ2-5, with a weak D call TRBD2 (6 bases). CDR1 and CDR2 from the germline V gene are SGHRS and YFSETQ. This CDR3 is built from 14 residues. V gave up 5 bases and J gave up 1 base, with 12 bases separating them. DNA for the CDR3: TGCGCCAGCAGAGAGGGAGGCCCCCAAGAGACCCAGTACTTC. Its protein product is CASREGGPQETQYF. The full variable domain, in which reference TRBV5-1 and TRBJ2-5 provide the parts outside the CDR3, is KAGVTQTPRYLIKTRGQQVTLSCSPISGHRSVSWYQQTPGQGLQFLFEYFSETQRNKGNFPGRFSGRQFSNSRSEMNVSTLELGDSALYLCASREGGPQETQYFGPGTRLLVL.

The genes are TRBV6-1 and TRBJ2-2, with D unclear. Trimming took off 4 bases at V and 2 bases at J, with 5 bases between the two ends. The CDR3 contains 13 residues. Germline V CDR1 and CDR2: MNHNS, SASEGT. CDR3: CASSVSNTGELFF. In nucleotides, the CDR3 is TGTGCCAGCAGTGTATCTAACACCGGGGAGCTGTTTTTT.

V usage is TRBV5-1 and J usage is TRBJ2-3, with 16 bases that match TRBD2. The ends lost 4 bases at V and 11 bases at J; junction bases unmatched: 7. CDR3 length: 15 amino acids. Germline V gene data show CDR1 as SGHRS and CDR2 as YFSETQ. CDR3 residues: CASSAGLAGGQKQYF. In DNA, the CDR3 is TGCGCCAGCAGCGCGGGACTAGCGGGAGGGCAGAAGCAGTATTTT.

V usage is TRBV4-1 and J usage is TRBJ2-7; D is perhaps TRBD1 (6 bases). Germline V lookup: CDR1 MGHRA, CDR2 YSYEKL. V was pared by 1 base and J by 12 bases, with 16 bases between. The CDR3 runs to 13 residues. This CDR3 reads CASSQAPGRGRYF. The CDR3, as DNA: TGCGCCAGCAGCCAAGCACCAGGCAGGGGTCGGTACTTC.

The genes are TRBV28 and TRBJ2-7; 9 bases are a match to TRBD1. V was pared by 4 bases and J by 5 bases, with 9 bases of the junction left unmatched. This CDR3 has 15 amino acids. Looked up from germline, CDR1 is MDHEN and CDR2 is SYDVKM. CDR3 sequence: CASSSPGTGLDEQYF. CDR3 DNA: TGTGCCAGCAGTTCCCCCGGGACAGGGTTGGACGAGCAGTACTTC. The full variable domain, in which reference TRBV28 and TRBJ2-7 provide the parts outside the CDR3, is DVKVTQSSRYLVKRTGEKVFLECVQDMDHENMFWYRQDPGLGLRLIYFSYDVKMKEKGDIPEGYSVSREKKERFSLILESASTNQTSMYLCASSSPGTGLDEQYFGPGTRLTVT.

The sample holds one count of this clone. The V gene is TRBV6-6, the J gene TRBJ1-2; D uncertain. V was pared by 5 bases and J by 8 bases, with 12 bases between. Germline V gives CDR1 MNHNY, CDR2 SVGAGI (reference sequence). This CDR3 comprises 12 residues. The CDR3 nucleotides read TGTGCCAGCAGTCGACATTCCGGCGGCTACACCTTC. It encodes CASSRHSGGYTF.

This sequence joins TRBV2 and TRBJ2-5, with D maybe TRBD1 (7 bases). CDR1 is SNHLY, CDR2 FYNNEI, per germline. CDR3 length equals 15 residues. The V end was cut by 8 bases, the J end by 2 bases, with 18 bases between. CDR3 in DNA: TGTGCCAGCGGGGACTCGGGACAGAAACAAGAGACCCAGTACTTC. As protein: CASGDSGQKQETQYF.

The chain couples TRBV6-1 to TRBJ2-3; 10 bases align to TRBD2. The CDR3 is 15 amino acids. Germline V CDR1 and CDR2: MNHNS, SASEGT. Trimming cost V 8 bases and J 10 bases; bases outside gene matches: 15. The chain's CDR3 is CASQRGGSPWAAQYF. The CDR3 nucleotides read TGTGCCAGCCAGCGGGGGGGTAGTCCCTGGGCGGCGCAGTATTTT.

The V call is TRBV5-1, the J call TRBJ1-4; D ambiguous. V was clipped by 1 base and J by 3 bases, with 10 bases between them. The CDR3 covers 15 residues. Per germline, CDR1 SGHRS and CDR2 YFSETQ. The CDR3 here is CASSLNLAANEKLFF. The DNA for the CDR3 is TGCGCCAGCAGCTTGAACTTGGCAGCTAATGAAAAACTGTTTTTT.

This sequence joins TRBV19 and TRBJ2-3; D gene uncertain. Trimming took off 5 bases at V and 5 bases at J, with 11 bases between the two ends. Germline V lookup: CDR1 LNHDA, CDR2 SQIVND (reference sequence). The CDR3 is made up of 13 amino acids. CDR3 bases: TGTGCCAGTAGTTTAAATTGGGGAGATACGCAGTATTTT. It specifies CASSLNWGDTQYF.

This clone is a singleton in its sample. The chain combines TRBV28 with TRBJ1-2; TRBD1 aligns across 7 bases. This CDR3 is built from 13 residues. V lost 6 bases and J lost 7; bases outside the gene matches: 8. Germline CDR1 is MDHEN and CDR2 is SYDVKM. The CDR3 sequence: CASSPGTEPGYTF. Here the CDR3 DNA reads TGTGCCAGCAGCCCGGGGACAGAACCTGGCTACACCTTC.

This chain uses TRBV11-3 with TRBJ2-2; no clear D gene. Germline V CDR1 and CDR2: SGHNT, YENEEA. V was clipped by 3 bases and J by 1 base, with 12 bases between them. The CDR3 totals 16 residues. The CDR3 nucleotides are TGTGCCAGCAGCTTGGGTCTCCAGGAGAACACCGGGGAGCTGTTTTTT. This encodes CASSLGLQENTGELFF.

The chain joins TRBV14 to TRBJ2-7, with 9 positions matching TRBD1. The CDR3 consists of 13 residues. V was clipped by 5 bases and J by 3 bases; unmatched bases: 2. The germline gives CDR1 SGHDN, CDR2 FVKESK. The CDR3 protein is CASSWGQGYEQYF. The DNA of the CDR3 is TGTGCCAGCAGCTGGGGACAGGGCTACGAGCAGTACTTC.

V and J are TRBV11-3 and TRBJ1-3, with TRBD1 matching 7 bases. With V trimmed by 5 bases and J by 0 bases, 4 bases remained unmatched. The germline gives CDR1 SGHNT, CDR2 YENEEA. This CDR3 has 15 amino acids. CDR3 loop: CASSAGQLSGNTIYF. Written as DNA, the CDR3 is TGTGCCAGCAGCGCGGGACAGCTCTCTGGAAACACCATATATTTT.

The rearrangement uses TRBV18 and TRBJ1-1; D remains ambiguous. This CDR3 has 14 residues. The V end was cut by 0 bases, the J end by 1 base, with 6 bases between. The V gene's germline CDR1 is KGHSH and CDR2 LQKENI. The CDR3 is CASSPPNGNTEAFF. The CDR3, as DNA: TGTGCCAGCTCACCACCAAACGGGAACACTGAAGCTTTCTTT.

The CDR3 protein is CASSLQGSGEQYF. CDR3 bases: TGTGCCAGCTCCTTACAGGGCTCGGGGGAGCAGTACTTC. The rearrangement links TRBV18 to TRBJ2-7; weak D call: TRBD1 (6 bases). Germline-derived CDR1 and CDR2 are KGHSH and LQKENI. V was trimmed by 6 bases and J by 7 bases, leaving 16 bases between them. The CDR3 extends over 13 amino acids.

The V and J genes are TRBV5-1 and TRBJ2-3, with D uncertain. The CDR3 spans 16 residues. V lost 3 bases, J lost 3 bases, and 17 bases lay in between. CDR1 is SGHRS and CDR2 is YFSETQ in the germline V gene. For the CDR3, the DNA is TGCGCCAGCAGCTCAGGATACATCCTGGGTACAGATACGCAGTATTTT. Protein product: CASSSGYILGTDTQYF. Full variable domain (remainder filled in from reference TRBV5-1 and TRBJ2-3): KAGVTQTPRYLIKTRGQQVTLSCSPISGHRSVSWYQQTPGQGLQFLFEYFSETQRNKGNFPGRFSGRQFSNSRSEMNVSTLELGDSALYLCASSSGYILGTDTQYFGPGTRLTVL.

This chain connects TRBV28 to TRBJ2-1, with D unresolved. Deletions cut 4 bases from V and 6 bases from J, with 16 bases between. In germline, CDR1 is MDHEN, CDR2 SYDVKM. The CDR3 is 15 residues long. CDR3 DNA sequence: TGTGCCAGCAGTTATTCCGGGCCTCCCCGCAATGAGCAGTTCTTC. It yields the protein CASSYSGPPRNEQFF. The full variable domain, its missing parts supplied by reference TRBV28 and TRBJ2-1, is DVKVTQSSRYLVKRTGEKVFLECVQDMDHENMFWYRQDPGLGLRLIYFSYDVKMKEKGDIPEGYSVSREKKERFSLILESASTNQTSMYLCASSYSGPPRNEQFFGPGTRLTVL.

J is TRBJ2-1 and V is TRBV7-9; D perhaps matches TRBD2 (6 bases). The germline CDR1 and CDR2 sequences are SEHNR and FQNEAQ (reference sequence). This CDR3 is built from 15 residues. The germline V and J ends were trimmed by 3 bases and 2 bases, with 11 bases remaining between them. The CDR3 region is CASSFSGLPYNEQFF. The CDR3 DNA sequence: TGTGCCAGCAGCTTTTCGGGACTCCCCTACAATGAGCAGTTCTTC. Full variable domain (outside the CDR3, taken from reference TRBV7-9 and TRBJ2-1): DTGVSQNPRHKITKRGQNVTFRCDPISEHNRLYWYRQTLGQGPEFLTYFQNEAQLEKSRLLSDRFSAERPKGSFSTLEIQRTEQGDSAMYLCASSFSGLPYNEQFFGPGTRLTVL.